These 3 T cell receptor beta chains originate from one sample sequenced in a study of T cells after yellow fever vaccination. TCRdb processed the 5' RACE reads anew with MiXCR; each CDR3 protein has one entry. The sample lists about 240,000 distinct CDR3 sequences, less than 9% occurring once. Material: CD4+ T cells sorted from PBMCs, obtained 15 days after the yellow fever booster vaccination. The receptors here all came from a man aged 30 to 45 who received the YFV17D yellow fever vaccine.

The CDR3 sequence is CASSFDHNTGELFF. The DNA for the CDR3 is TGTGCCAGCAGCTTCGATCATAACACCGGGGAGCTGTTTTTT. The V and J genes are TRBV5-4 and TRBJ2-2; D is ambiguous. The length of the CDR3 is 14 residues. V shed 2 bases and J shed 2 bases, with 7 bases lying between them. The V gene's germline CDR1 is SGHNT and CDR2 YYREEE (reference sequence).

The genes are TRBV28 and TRBJ2-7; D unresolved. V gave up 10 bases and J gave up 7 bases, with 26 bases separating them. Germline-derived CDR1 and CDR2 are MDHEN and SYDVKM. This CDR3 region has 15 residues. The CDR3 DNA reads as TGTGCCATCACCCAGAGGACCGCTCTTGATGGGGAGCAGTACTTC. This sequence encodes CAITQRTALDGEQYF.

The chain has TRBV3-1 and TRBJ2-7; weak D call: TRBD1 (5 bases). CDR1 and CDR2 (germline): LGHDT, YNNKEL (reference sequence). V was pared by 4 bases and J by 0 bases, with 7 bases between. The CDR3 contains 13 residues. CDR3 sequence reads: CASSLRASYEQYF. In nucleotides, the CDR3 is TGTGCCAGCAGCCTCAGGGCCTCCTACGAGCAGTACTTC.